The rows below give T cell receptor beta chains drawn from one sample of a study of blood T cell repertoires in COVID-19. TCRdb's copy holds only in-frame clones and misses some; the assay was immunoSEQ multiplex PCR. Of roughly 110,000 clones listed, roughly 80% are singletons. The sample taken for sequencing was peripheral blood. The receptors stem from a man in his fifties or sixties with acute or convalescent COVID-19. CDR3s include the opening cysteine and the closing phenylalanine or tryptophan.

j_call v_call cdr3_aa
TRBJ1-6 TRBV6-1 CASSEGTGNSPLHF
TRBJ1-2 TRBV3-1/TRBV3-2 CASSQDLQNYGYTF
TRBJ1-5 TRBV3-1/TRBV3-2 CASSQGLEGQPQHF
TRBJ1-2 TRBV6-5 CASSPGQANYGYTF
TRBJ2-2 TRBV12-5 CASGLHTLAGQGFTGELFF
TRBJ2-1 TRBV4-1 CASSQEGLAGRYNEQFF
TRBJ2-5 TRBV7-3 CASSPFPGTIYQETQYF
TRBJ1-5 TRBV6-1 CASSDPNRDRVSPQHF
TRBJ1-4 TRBV19 CASSSRTGLNEKLFF
TRBJ2-1 TRBV5-6 CASSSQRGGYNEQFF
TRBJ1-2 TRBV29-1 CSVDSVLGQGGGYTF
TRBJ2-5 TRBV5-4 CASSVQGERETQYF
TRBJ1-1 TRBV6-5 CASSYPGQGRTFF
TRBJ2-1 TRBV24-1 CATSDPRDRGGEQFF
TRBJ1-2 TRBV2 CASSPGQGRGYTF
TRBJ1-5 TRBV9 CASSVGSTVNQPQHF
TRBJ1-5 TRBV7-9 CASSSAGFGPQHF
TRBJ1-6 TRBV28 CASSPTGLRSSPLHF
TRBJ2-2 TRBV5-1 CATRPPGGVAGELFF
TRBJ2-1 TRBV7-9 CASSVRYGDGVFDEQFF
TRBJ1-6 TRBV5-5 CASSLMYRDGSPLHF
TRBJ1-2 TRBV10-3 CAISDPTGGYTF
TRBJ2-5 TRBV10-3 CAISESLFGREETQYF
TRBJ2-4 TRBV20-1 CSASEALAKNIQYF
TRBJ2-3 TRBV4-1 CASSQGRAGARSTDTQYF
TRBJ2-1 TRBV12-3/TRBV12-4 CASSQNEQFF
TRBJ2-2 TRBV4-2 CASSQGRRVAVPTGELFF
TRBJ1-1 TRBV6-5 CASRPARAANTEAFF
TRBJ1-4 TRBV28 CASSLEWGGEKLFF
TRBJ1-5 TRBV18 CASSTGTGYDSNQPQHF
TRBJ1-3 TRBV13 CASSLTGTGNTIYF
TRBJ1-6 TRBV5-1 CASSLSGQGALHF
TRBJ2-6 TRBV11-2 CASSLANPGANVLTF
TRBJ1-4 TRBV5-4 CASSSQGALNEKLFF
TRBJ1-3 TRBV5-1 CASTRTGGRSGNTIYF